The rows below give T cell receptor beta chains drawn from one sample of a study of cytomegalovirus exposure and HLA in healthy donors. Profiling relied on immunoSEQ multiplex PCR, and the TCRdb table lists in-frame clones only, not all of them. The repertoire includes 100,000 to 150,000 clones, 84% of them detected once, and less than 3% sits in the top ten. Sequencing used PBMCs. The receptors originated from a man aged 45-65 years in good health and CMV-seronegative. CDR3s include the opening cysteine and the closing phenylalanine or tryptophan. The D gene is left open where the match is weak. Expanded clones are given a class, and other clones once, few, many or no size at all.

j_gene: TRBJ1-6
d_gene: TRBD1
abundance: NA
v_gene: TRBV5-6
CDR3aa: CASSSGTGGSPLHF
CDR3nt: TGTGCCAGCAGCTCCGGGACAGGGGGTTCACCCCTCCACTTT

j_gene: TRBJ2-7
d_gene: NA
abundance: NA
v_gene: TRBV2
CDR3aa: CASRRLDSYEQYF
CDR3nt: TGTGCCAGCAGACGACTGGACTCCTACGAGCAGTACTTC

j_gene: TRBJ2-7
d_gene: NA
abundance: NA
v_gene: TRBV5-1
CDR3aa: CASSLHGGGQTYEQYF
CDR3nt: TGCGCCAGCAGCTTGCACGGAGGGGGACAGACCTACGAGCAGTACTTC

j_gene: TRBJ1-2
d_gene: TRBD1
abundance: NA
v_gene: TRBV7-6
CDR3aa: CASSPGQGGYGYTF
CDR3nt: TGTGCCAGCAGCCCGGGACAGGGAGGCTATGGCTACACCTTC

j_gene: TRBJ2-2
d_gene: TRBD1
abundance: NA
v_gene: TRBV7-9
CDR3aa: CASSLVIFGTGSTGELFF
CDR3nt: TGTGCCAGCAGCTTAGTTATTTTCGGGACAGGGAGCACCGGGGAGCTGTTTTTT

j_gene: TRBJ1-2
d_gene: TRBD1
abundance: NA
v_gene: TRBV6-1
CDR3aa: CASITGQGASYGYTF
CDR3nt: TGTGCCAGCATAACGGGACAGGGGGCGTCCTATGGCTACACCTTC

j_gene: TRBJ2-1
d_gene: NA
abundance: NA
v_gene: TRBV11-2
CDR3aa: CASSIRGYHGNEQFF
CDR3nt: TGTGCCAGCAGCATCCGGGGATACCATGGGAATGAGCAGTTCTTC

j_gene: TRBJ2-5
d_gene: NA
abundance: NA
v_gene: TRBV10-1
CDR3aa: CASSESGAETQYF
CDR3nt: TGCGCCAGCAGTGAGTCAGGGGCTGAGACCCAGTACTTC

j_gene: TRBJ1-4
d_gene: TRBD1
abundance: NA
v_gene: TRBV2
CDR3aa: CASSGTARVTNEKLFF
CDR3nt: TGTGCCAGCAGCGGGACAGCCCGGGTTACTAATGAAAAACTGTTTTTT

j_gene: TRBJ2-7
d_gene: TRBD1
abundance: NA
v_gene: TRBV6-5
CDR3aa: CVAGTGGPYEQYF
CDR3nt: TGTGTCGCCGGGACAGGGGGGCCATACGAGCAGTACTTC

j_gene: TRBJ2-7
d_gene: TRBD1
abundance: once
v_gene: TRBV13
CDR3aa: CASSPRQGEPLEQYF
CDR3nt: TGTGCCAGCAGCCCCCGACAGGGGGAACCATTGGAGCAGTACTTC

j_gene: TRBJ1-2
d_gene: TRBD1
abundance: NA
v_gene: TRBV5-1
CDR3aa: CASSSGQGTNYGYTF
CDR3nt: TGCGCCAGCAGCTCAGGACAGGGAACTAACTATGGCTACACCTTC

j_gene: TRBJ1-1
d_gene: TRBD1
abundance: NA
v_gene: TRBV6-5
CDR3aa: CASSRSGGSEAFF
CDR3nt: TGTGCCAGCAGTCGATCAGGGGGCAGCGAAGCTTTCTTT

j_gene: TRBJ2-3
d_gene: NA
abundance: NA
v_gene: TRBV2
CDR3aa: CASSAAASDTQYF
CDR3nt: TGTGCCAGCAGTGCCGCGGCCTCAGATACGCAGTATTTT

j_gene: TRBJ2-2
d_gene: NA
abundance: NA
v_gene: TRBV6-6
CDR3aa: CASSYWETGELFF
CDR3nt: TGTGCCAGCAGTTATTGGGAGACCGGGGAGCTGTTTTTT

j_gene: TRBJ2-3
d_gene: TRBD2
abundance: NA
v_gene: TRBV4-1
CDR3aa: CASSLRGDPSTDTQYF
CDR3nt: TGCGCCAGCAGCCTGCGGGGGGATCCTAGCACAGATACGCAGTATTTT

j_gene: TRBJ2-1
d_gene: NA
abundance: NA
v_gene: TRBV27
CDR3aa: CASSFFNSYNEQFF
CDR3nt: TGTGCCAGCAGTTTTTTCAACTCCTACAATGAGCAGTTCTTC

j_gene: TRBJ2-7
d_gene: NA
abundance: once
v_gene: TRBV11-2
CDR3aa: CASTLPRDGNSYEQYF
CDR3nt: TGTGCCAGCACCCTACCGCGGGACGGGAACTCCTACGAGCAGTACTTC

j_gene: TRBJ1-1
d_gene: TRBD1
abundance: NA
v_gene: TRBV19
CDR3aa: CASRHRGNTEAFF
CDR3nt: TGTGCCAGTAGACACAGGGGGAACACTGAAGCTTTCTTT

j_gene: TRBJ2-7
d_gene: NA
abundance: NA
v_gene: TRBV5-5
CDR3aa: CASSLAGGGGPYEQYF
CDR3nt: TGTGCCAGCAGCTTGGCCGGAGGGGGGGGGCCCTACGAGCAGTACTTC

j_gene: TRBJ2-5
d_gene: TRBD2
abundance: NA
v_gene: TRBV5-1
CDR3aa: CASSLDPSGGRGTQYF
CDR3nt: TGCGCCAGCAGCTTGGACCCTAGCGGGGGCCGAGGGACCCAGTACTTC

j_gene: TRBJ2-7
d_gene: NA
abundance: NA
v_gene: TRBV4-3
CDR3aa: CASSPSAGSTYEQYF
CDR3nt: TGCGCCAGCAGCCCCTCGGCGGGGTCGACCTACGAGCAGTACTTC

j_gene: TRBJ1-4
d_gene: TRBD1
abundance: NA
v_gene: TRBV25-1
CDR3aa: CASASGQGVNEKLFF
CDR3nt: TGTGCCAGCGCCTCAGGACAGGGGGTAAATGAAAAACTGTTTTTT

j_gene: TRBJ2-1
d_gene: TRBD1
abundance: NA
v_gene: TRBV10-3
CDR3aa: CAVNRDRYNEQFF
CDR3nt: TGTGCCGTAAACCGGGACAGATACAATGAGCAGTTCTTC

j_gene: TRBJ2-3
d_gene: TRBD2
abundance: NA
v_gene: TRBV7-9
CDR3aa: CASSQPLAGGPTDTQYF
CDR3nt: TGTGCCAGCAGCCAACCCCTAGCGGGGGGGCCTACAGATACGCAGTATTTT

j_gene: TRBJ1-3
d_gene: NA
abundance: NA
v_gene: TRBV29-1
CDR3aa: CSVTQGSGNTIYF
CDR3nt: TGCAGCGTCACACAGGGATCTGGAAACACCATATATTTT